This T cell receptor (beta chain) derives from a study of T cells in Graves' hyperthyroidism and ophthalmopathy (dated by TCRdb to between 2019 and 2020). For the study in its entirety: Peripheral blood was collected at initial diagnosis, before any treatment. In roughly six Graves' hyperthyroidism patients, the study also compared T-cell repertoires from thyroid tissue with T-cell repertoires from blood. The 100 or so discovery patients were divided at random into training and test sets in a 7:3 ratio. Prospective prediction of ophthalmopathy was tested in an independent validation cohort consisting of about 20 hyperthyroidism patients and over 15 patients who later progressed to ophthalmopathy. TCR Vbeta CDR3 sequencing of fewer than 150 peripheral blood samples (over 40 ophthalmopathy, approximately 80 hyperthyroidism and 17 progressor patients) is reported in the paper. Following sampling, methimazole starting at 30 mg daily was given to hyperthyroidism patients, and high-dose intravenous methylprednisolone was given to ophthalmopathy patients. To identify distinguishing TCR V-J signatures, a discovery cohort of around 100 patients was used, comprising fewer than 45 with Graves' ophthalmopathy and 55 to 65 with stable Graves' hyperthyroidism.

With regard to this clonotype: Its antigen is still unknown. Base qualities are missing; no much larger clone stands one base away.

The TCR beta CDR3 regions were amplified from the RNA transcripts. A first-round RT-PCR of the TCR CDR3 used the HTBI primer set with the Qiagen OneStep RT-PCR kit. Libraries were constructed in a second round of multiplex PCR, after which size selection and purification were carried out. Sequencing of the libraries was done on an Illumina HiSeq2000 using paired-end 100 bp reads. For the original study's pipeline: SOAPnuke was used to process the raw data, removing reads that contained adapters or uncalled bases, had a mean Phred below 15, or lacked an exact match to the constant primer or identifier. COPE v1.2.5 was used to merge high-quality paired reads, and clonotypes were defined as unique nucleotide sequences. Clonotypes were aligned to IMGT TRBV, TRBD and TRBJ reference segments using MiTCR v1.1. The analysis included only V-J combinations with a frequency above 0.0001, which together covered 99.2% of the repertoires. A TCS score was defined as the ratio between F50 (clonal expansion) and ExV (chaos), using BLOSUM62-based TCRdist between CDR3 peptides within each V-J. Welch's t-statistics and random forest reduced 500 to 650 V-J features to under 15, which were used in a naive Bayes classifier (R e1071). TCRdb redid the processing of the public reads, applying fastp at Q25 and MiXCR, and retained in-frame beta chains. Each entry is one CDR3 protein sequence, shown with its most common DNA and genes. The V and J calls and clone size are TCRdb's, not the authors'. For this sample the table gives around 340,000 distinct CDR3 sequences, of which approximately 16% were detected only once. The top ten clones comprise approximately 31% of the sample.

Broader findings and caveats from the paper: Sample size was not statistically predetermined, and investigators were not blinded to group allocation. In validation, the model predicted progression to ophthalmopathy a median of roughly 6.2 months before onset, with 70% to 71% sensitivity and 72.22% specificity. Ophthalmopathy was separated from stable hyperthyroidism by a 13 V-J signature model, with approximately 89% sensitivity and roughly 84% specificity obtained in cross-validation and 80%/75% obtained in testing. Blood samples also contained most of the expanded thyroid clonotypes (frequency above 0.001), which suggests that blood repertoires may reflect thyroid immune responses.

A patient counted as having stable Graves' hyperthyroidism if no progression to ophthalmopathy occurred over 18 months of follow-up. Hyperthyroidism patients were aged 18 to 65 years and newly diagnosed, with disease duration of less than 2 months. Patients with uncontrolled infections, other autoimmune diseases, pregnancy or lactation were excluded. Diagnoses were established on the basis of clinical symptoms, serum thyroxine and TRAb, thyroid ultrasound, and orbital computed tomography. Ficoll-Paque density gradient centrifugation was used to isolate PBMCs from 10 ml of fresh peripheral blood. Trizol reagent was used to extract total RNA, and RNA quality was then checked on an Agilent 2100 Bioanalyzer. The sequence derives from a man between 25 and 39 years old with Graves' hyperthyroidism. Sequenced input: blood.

The CDR3 amino acid sequence is: CASKIRTTSRTVSYEQYF. The nucleotides are TGTGCCAGTAAAATCCGGACAACCTCGAGAACCGTTTCCTACGAGCAGTACTTC. The chain couples TRBV19 to TRBJ2-7, with a tentative D gene TRBD1 over 5 matching bases. V and J are truncated by 7 bases and 1 base respectively, leaving an intervening sequence of 26 bases. From its cysteine to its phenylalanine, the CDR3 spans 18 amino acids. Left in the record is the CDR3 DNA by itself, 54 bases read in frame from the first base. The germline V gene (reference sequence) supplies CDR1 LNHDA and CDR2 SQIVND.